The present T cell receptor (beta chain) was sequenced within a study of T-cell memory formation after mild COVID-19. This clonotype came up a few times. As yet, its antigen is unknown. General observations from the study: Certain responding clones were present in pre-infection memory, suggesting participation of cross-reactive memory.

Constant-segment primers served in 5'RACE that generated TCR alpha and TCR beta cDNA libraries bearing sample barcodes and UMIs. TCRdb reprocessed the 5' RACE reads via MiXCR and lists one record per CDR3 protein. The data show over 450,000 distinct CDR3 sequences, 20% seen once. V dropped 1 base and J dropped 0 bases, with 8 bases sitting between them. CDR1 is SGHTA, CDR2 FQGNSA, per germline. The CDR3 covers 15 residues. The V gene is TRBV7-2, the J gene TRBJ2-3; D gene ambiguous. The sequenced sample consisted of PBMCs or a T cell subset sorted from them (not recorded which). The sequence was obtained from an adult woman who had mild COVID-19 (a few samples of this study predate the infection). Cell type and time point are not known. CDR3 nucleotides: TGTGCCAGCAGCTTAGAAGTCCTTAGCACAGATACGCAGTATTTT. Amino acids: CASSLEVLSTDTQYF. The complete variable domain, with remaining parts taken from reference TRBV7-2 and TRBJ2-3, reads GAGVSQSPSNKVTEKGKDVELRCDPISGHTALYWYRQSLGQGLEFLIYFQGNSAPDKSGLPSDRFSAERTGGSVSTLTIQRTQQEDSAVYLCASSLEVLSTDTQYFGPGTRLTVL.